A single sample is the source of the 3 T cell receptor beta chains below, sequenced in a study of Ad26.COV2.S vaccination and SARS-CoV-2 variants. The treatment is: some 19 received Ad26.COV2.S at low or high dose, single or two shots; a few received placebo; per-sample allocation not given. Samples came from day 63 after the first vaccine or placebo injection. Clones were read by immunoSEQ multiplex PCR, and TCRdb kept only the in-frame ones, dropping some. The data contain about 680,000 clones, roughly 90% of them singletons. Source: peripheral blood, taken in a trial of Ad26.COV2.S vaccine versus placebo. These receptors were taken from a person between 18 and 65 years old who received the Ad26.COV2.S COVID-19 vaccine or a placebo.

The V and J genes are TRBV12-3 or TRBV12-4 and TRBJ1-2; unclear D gene. The CDR3 covers 13 residues. Between the trimmed V and J ends, which lost 7 bases and 13 bases, there was a span of 22 bases. DNA for the CDR3: TGTGCCAGCACCGAATCCCCGATTATTTCGTGCACCTTC. This sequence encodes CASTESPIISCTF.

V is TRBV11-2 and J is TRBJ2-7; 8 bases are a match to TRBD1. The CDR3 has 15 residues. Germline CDR1 and CDR2: SGHAT and FQNNGV. Trimming cost V 0 bases and J 1 base; bases outside gene matches: 2. CDR3 amino acids: CASSLETGVSYEQYF. As DNA, the CDR3 is TGTGCCAGCAGCTTAGAGACAGGGGTATCCTACGAGCAGTACTTC.

The V and J genes are TRBV3-1 (or the pseudogene TRBV3-2) and TRBJ1-4, with unresolved D. This CDR3 has 11 residues. Germline-derived CDR1 and CDR2 are LGHDT and YNNKEL (reference sequence). Trimming took off 0 bases at V and 15 bases at J, with 8 bases between the two ends. The chain's CDR3 is CASSQERIVFF. The DNA of the CDR3 is TGTGCCAGCAGCCAAGAACGGATTGTGTTTTTT.